A selection of T cell receptor beta chains follows, all from one sample in a study of siplizumab effects on memory and regulatory T cells. Here immunoSEQ multiplex PCR was the method, and the copy in TCRdb shows in-frame clones only, minus some. The sample contains more than 85,000 clones, 90% to 95% of which appear only once. Material for sequencing was Tregs sorted from blood. The receptors stem from a human donor in good health. The conserved cysteine and the conserved F or W are not part of the CDR3 here. A D gene is named only where the DNA matches it firmly.

j_gene | v_gene | d_gene | CDR3aa
TRBJ1-5 | TRBV4-1 | TRBD1 | ASSQTGDYYQPQH
TRBJ2-3 | TRBV29-1 | . | SVGGRDNTDTQY
TRBJ2-7 | TRBV28 | . | ASSGTLYEQY
TRBJ2-7 | TRBV7-9 | TRBD2 | ASSLDGAGPYEQY
TRBJ1-2 | TRBV6-5 | TRBD1 | ASRATGEFYGYT
TRBJ1-2 | TRBV7-9 | . | ASSLTNYGYT
TRBJ1-4 | TRBV7-9 | . | ASSPTGGIPNEKLF
TRBJ2-5 | TRBV5-8 | . | ASSLVVHRGGETQY
TRBJ1-2 | TRBV19 | TRBD1 | ASRSGGPNYGYT
TRBJ2-1 | TRBV5-1 | TRBD2 | ASSAGTSGLIQQF
TRBJ2-1 | TRBV7-3 | TRBD2 | ASSGTSGYNEQF
TRBJ2-5 | TRBV5-1 | TRBD2 | ASGFRGLAGLGETQY
TRBJ2-6 | TRBV11-1 | . | ASSSPGTTGANVLT
TRBJ1-4 | TRBV15 | . | ATSRDKTTNEKLF
TRBJ1-2 | TRBV5-1 | TRBD1 | ASSETGGTVYGYT
TRBJ2-3 | TRBV7-9 | . | ASSPGQLGADTQY
TRBJ2-4 | TRBV14 | TRBD2 | ASSHPTSGSGNIQY
TRBJ1-2 | TRBV7-9 | . | ASSLLFLGRLANYGYT
TRBJ2-7 | TRBV6-5 | TRBD2 | ASSRSSGDYEQY
TRBJ2-7 | TRBV5-4 | . | ASSLGKRDEQY
TRBJ2-2 | TRBV6-5 | . | ASSAAGAIGGELF
TRBJ1-1 | TRBV30 | . | AWIRGTINTEAF
TRBJ2-1 | TRBV7-9 | TRBD2 | ASSPLAGGNNEQF
TRBJ2-1 | TRBV7-3 | . | ASSLIYTTSNEQF
TRBJ2-1 | TRBV18 | . | ASSPLGAHNEQF
TRBJ2-3 | TRBV7-6 | TRBD2 | ASSISILAGVADTQY
TRBJ2-7 | TRBV6-1 | TRBD2 | ASSEGLAGY
TRBJ2-3 | TRBV21-1 | . | ASSFDSSTDTQY
TRBJ2-7 | TRBV11-2 | TRBD1 | ASSPPAGQGSYEQY
TRBJ2-7 | TRBV5-1 | TRBD1 | ASSWGDRPPYEQY
TRBJ2-7 | TRBV5-1 | TRBD2 | ASSLGLAVLYEQY
TRBJ1-1 | TRBV7-3 | . | ASSLTIISEAF
TRBJ1-5 | TRBV4-1 | . | ASSQDTGRAGAQH
TRBJ2-1 | TRBV5-6 | TRBD2 | ASSLSAGLAGVKEQF
TRBJ2-3 | TRBV6-4 | TRBD1 | ASSPYRGSTDTQY
TRBJ1-5 | TRBV28 | . | ASSSGIGVPQH
TRBJ2-2 | TRBV6-6 | TRBD1 | ASSLTGVNTGELF